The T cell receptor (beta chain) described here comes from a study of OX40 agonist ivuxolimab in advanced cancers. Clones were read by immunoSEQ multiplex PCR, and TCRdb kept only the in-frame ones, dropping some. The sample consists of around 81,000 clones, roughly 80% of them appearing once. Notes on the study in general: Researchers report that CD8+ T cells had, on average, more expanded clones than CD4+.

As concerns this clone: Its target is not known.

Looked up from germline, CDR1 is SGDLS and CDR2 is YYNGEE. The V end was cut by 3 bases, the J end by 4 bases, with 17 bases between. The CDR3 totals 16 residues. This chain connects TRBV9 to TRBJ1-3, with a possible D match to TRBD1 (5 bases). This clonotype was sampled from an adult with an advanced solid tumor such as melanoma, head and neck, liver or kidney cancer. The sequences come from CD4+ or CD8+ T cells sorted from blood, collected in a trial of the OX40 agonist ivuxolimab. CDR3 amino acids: CASSAQGRHRGNTIYF. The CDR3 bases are TGTGCCAGCAGCGCCCAGGGCAGGCATCGAGGAAACACCATATATTTT.